The next 2 T cell receptor beta chains were all read from a single sample in a study of PD-L1 blockade in urothelial cancer. Sequenced by immunoSEQ multiplex PCR; TCRdb stores in-frame clones only, minus some. The sample has around 45,000 clones, about 88% seen once. Sequences were derived from PBMCs, sampled around atezolizumab (anti-PD-L1) treatment. The receptors here all came from a woman aged 60-70 years with urothelial cancer.

V gene TRBV7-8 combines with J gene TRBJ2-6, with D perhaps matching TRBD1 (6 bases). Between the trimmed V and J ends, which lost 1 base and 2 bases, there was a span of 6 bases. The CDR3 extends over 15 amino acids. CDR1 is SGHVS and CDR2 is FQNEAQ in the germline V gene. In DNA form, the CDR3 reads TGTGCCAGCAGCTTAGGGGGGCCTGGGGCCAACGTCCTGACTTTC. It yields the protein CASSLGGPGANVLTF.

This chain links TRBV27 with TRBJ1-4, with D possibly matching TRBD1 (6 bases). Germline V gene data show CDR1 as MNHEY and CDR2 as SMNVEV (reference sequence). The length of the CDR3 is 18 residues. V was shortened by 8 bases and J by 10 bases, with 32 bases between the two germline ends. In DNA form, the CDR3 reads TGTGCCAGCGGCCGGGACACGGATCCCTCAAATCACGTTGGAAAACTGTTTTTT. Protein: CASGRDTDPSNHVGKLFF.